These 8 T cell receptor delta chains were all obtained from the same sample, sequenced in a study of Vδ1+ human thymocytes. General study findings and limits: Highly polyclonal TRG and TRD repertoires with Gaussian CDR3 length distributions appeared in thymus.

RNA was extracted from the cells and then reverse transcribed. CDR3 amplicons came from multiplex PCR with pooled V-gene forward and constant-region reverse primers. TCRdb re-processed the multiplex PCR reads using CATT. Among about 25,000 delta-chain clones listed, approximately 30% were seen once. No antigens are known for them. Material for sequencing was Vdelta1+ gamma-delta thymocytes from the thymus. As to subset: FACS-sorted CD3+ TCRalphabeta- TCRVdelta1+ TCRVdelta2- thymocytes. The source of these receptors is a boy under three years old who had congenital heart surgery.

Points on this clone: The same CDR3 arises from other DNA sequences in this sample as well. The chain joins TRDV1 to TRDJ1; D may be TRDD3 (5 bases). CDR1 is TSWWSYY, CDR2 QGS, per germline. The length of the CDR3 is 16 residues. Deletions cut 2 bases from V and 9 bases from J, with 22 bases between. This CDR3 reads CALGEDRGPGCVELIF. The CDR3 DNA sequence: TGTGCTCTTGGGGAAGATAGGGGGCCGGGATGCGTGGAACTCATCTTT.

This clone was seen only once. The rearrangement uses TRDV1 and TRDJ1; D ambiguous. Germline CDR1 reads TSWWSYY; CDR2 reads QGS. Trimming shortened V by 5 bases and J by 5 bases, and 24 bases separated the two germline ends. The CDR3 sequence is 17 residues long. For the CDR3, the DNA is TGTGCTCTTGGGAGCCTCCCCCAAAGAGGTTCTCCAGATAAACTCATCTTT. Translated, it gives CALGSLPQRGSPDKLIF.

V is TRDV1 and J is TRDJ1; D might be TRDD3 (5 bases). This CDR3 region has 25 residues. Germline assignment: CDR1 TSWWSYY and CDR2 QGS. V was pared by 4 bases and J by 3 bases, with 45 bases between. As DNA, the CDR3 is TGTGCTCTTGGGGCCCTCGTCTTTTTCGGGCCGTTGGAGGGGGTACAACGACCTGGAGCCGATAAACTCATCTTT. Encoded protein: CALGALVFFGPLEGVQRPGADKLIF.

The genes are TRDV1 and TRDJ1; possibly TRDD3 for D (6 bases). From germline, CDR1 is TSWWSYY and CDR2 QGS. This CDR3 is built from 16 residues. V was clipped by 3 bases and J by 2 bases, with 16 bases between them. The CDR3 DNA is TGTGCTCTTGGGGACCCAGTGGGGGCAAGAACCGATAAACTCATCTTT. It translates to CALGDPVGARTDKLIF.

This clone occurred a few times. The chain couples TRDV1 to TRDJ1, with TRDD2 as a possible D gene (6 bases). The germline V gene encodes CDR1 TSWWSYY and CDR2 QGS. The CDR3 sequence is 21 residues long. Trimming stripped 0 bases from V and 0 bases from J, with 26 bases between. CDR3 residues: CALGELLIPNLRGVYTDKLIF. CDR3 DNA: TGTGCTCTTGGGGAACTCTTAATTCCTAACCTTCGGGGGGTGTACACCGATAAACTCATCTTT.

Comments on this clone: Other DNA sequences in this specimen translate into the identical CDR3. The chain links TRDV1 to TRDJ1; 13 bases fit TRDD3. The CDR3 sequence is 18 residues long. Germline values: CDR1 TSWWSYY, CDR2 QGS. V lost 5 bases and J lost 3; bases outside the gene matches: 12. CDR3 sequence: CALGTLRTGGYAPDKLIF. The CDR3 nucleotides are TGTGCTCTTGGGACACTACGAACTGGGGGATACGCCCCCGATAAACTCATCTTT.

This chain connects TRDV1 to TRDJ1; D might be TRDD3 (6 bases). CDR3 length equals 17 residues. V was shortened by 4 bases and J by 2 bases, with 20 bases between the two germline ends. Germline V lookup: CDR1 TSWWSYY, CDR2 QGS. For the CDR3, the DNA is TGTGCTCTTGGGGGAACGCGACATCTGGGGTTAACCGATAAACTCATCTTT. Translated: CALGGTRHLGLTDKLIF.

The chain combines TRDV1 with TRDJ1, with 12 bases matching TRDD3. The CDR3 loop spans 26 amino acids. Unmatched junction bases numbered 35, after V lost 6 bases and J lost 0 bases. CDR1 and CDR2 (germline): TSWWSYY, QGS. CDR3 nucleotides: TGTGCTCTTGGACAAAAATCCCAGACTTCCTATCCCCTCCTGGGGGATACGCTGACGTACACCGATAAACTCATCTTT. Amino acid sequence: CALGQKSQTSYPLLGDTLTYTDKLIF.